The 31 T cell receptor beta chains below come from one sample, sequenced in a study of identical twins. MiXCR, run by TCRdb on the 5' RACE reads, gives a single entry per CDR3 protein. This table has over 200,000 distinct CDR3 sequences, around 6.5% appearing once. These records were also assigned to another study, of T cells expressing NK-cell markers.

The material sequenced was CD8+ T cells sorted from blood. Receptor source: a woman aged 18-35 years in good health.

This clonotype was counted a few times. This rearrangement joins TRBV11-2 to TRBJ2-1; the match to TRBD2 covers 7 bases. Germline V gene sequence: CDR1 SGHAT, CDR2 FQNNGV. The J segment lost 13 bases and the V segment lost 4 bases, leaving 7 bases of the junction unmatched. The CDR3 length is 12 residues. The CDR3 nucleotides are TGTGCCAGCAGCTCAACCGAGCGGGGACAGTTCTTC. Amino acid sequence: CASSSTERGQFF.

This clonotype occurred many times. This rearrangement joins TRBV20-1 to TRBJ1-5; perhaps TRBD1 as D (6 bases). This CDR3 is 12 amino acids long. Germline-derived CDR1 and CDR2 are DFQATT and SNEGSKA (reference sequence). V dropped 3 bases and J dropped 9 bases, with 12 bases sitting between them. CDR3 coding DNA: TGCAGTGCTAGCGAGGGGGGCCTGCCCCAGCATTTT. It encodes CSASEGGLPQHF.

This clonotype was seen ten or more times. The CDR3 here is CASSPNSSPLHF. The CDR3 bases are TGTGCCAGCAGCCCTAACAGTTCACCCCTCCACTTT. The chain links TRBV9 to TRBJ1-6; no clear D gene. V was pared by 4 bases and J by 9 bases, with 8 bases between. The CDR3 sequence is 12 residues long. Germline V gene lookup returns CDR1 SGDLS and CDR2 YYNGEE.

This chain uses TRBV29-1 with TRBJ1-2, with D possibly being TRBD1 (5 bases). Germline loops: CDR1 SQVTM, CDR2 ANQGSEA. The CDR3 has 16 amino acids. V was pared by 0 bases and J by 0 bases, with 14 bases between. The CDR3: CSVEDGAGRANYGYTF. CDR3 sequence (DNA): TGCAGCGTTGAAGATGGGGCAGGAAGAGCTAACTATGGCTACACCTTC.

This clonotype was picked up a small number of times. The gene calls are TRBV20-1 and TRBJ2-7; D gene uncertain. Deletions cut 1 base from V and 5 bases from J, with 9 bases between. Germline CDR1 DFQATT, CDR2 SNEGSKA (reference sequence). The CDR3 spans 12 residues. The CDR3 DNA is TGCAGTGCTAGAGGTGAAGACCACGAGCAGTACTTC. Translation: CSARGEDHEQYF.

The chain couples TRBV20-1 to TRBJ2-5, with TRBD2 identical over 8 bases. Germline V gene lookup returns CDR1 DFQATT and CDR2 SNEGSKA (reference sequence). With V trimmed by 3 bases and J by 0 bases, 12 bases remained unmatched. This CDR3 region has 17 residues. The CDR3 loop reads CSASYVRLASDQETQYF. The CDR3, as DNA: TGCAGTGCTAGCTACGTGCGACTAGCGTCCGACCAAGAGACCCAGTACTTC.

V usage is TRBV25-1 and J usage is TRBJ2-7; no clear D. Trimming removed 1 base at V and 4 bases at J, with 8 bases between. The CDR3 length is 13 residues. The germline V gene encodes CDR1 MGHDK and CDR2 SYGVNS. The CDR3 reads CASSELPSYEQYF. The DNA for the CDR3 is TGTGCCAGCAGTGAATTACCCAGTTACGAGCAGTACTTC.

This clonotype appeared many times. The chain recombines TRBV5-1 with TRBJ1-1; 8 positions match TRBD1. The germline gives CDR1 SGHRS, CDR2 YFSETQ. The CDR3 consists of 14 residues. V lost 1 base to trimming and J lost 8 bases; unmatched junction nucleotides: 7. The CDR3, as DNA: TGCGCCAGCAGCTTGTGGGGCGGACAGGGAGAAGCTTTCTTT. Its protein is CASSLWGGQGEAFF.

This clonotype was picked up a small number of times. The chain employs TRBV6-1 and TRBJ2-3; D unresolved. The CDR3 is made up of 15 amino acids. V was trimmed by 8 bases and J by 6 bases, leaving 21 bases between them. CDR1 and CDR2 from the germline V gene are MNHNS and SASEGT. The CDR3 bases are TGTGCCAGCCCACCCGGAACCCCCTTTGGGGATACGCAGTATTTT. Encoded protein: CASPPGTPFGDTQYF.

In this sample, this clonotype turned up many times. This chain uses TRBV29-1 with TRBJ2-1; no clear D. The V gene lost 5 bases and the J gene lost 9 bases, with 8 bases spanning the gap. The length of the CDR3 is 10 residues. CDR1 and CDR2 from the germline V gene are SQVTM and ANQGSEA. The CDR3 loop reads CSVSDGEQFF. The CDR3 DNA follows: TGCAGCGTTTCCGACGGTGAGCAGTTCTTC.

The chain is built from TRBV3-1 and TRBJ1-2; TRBD1 might be the D (6 bases). CDR3 length equals 16 residues. The germline CDR1 and CDR2 sequences are LGHDT and YNNKEL (reference sequence). Trimming removed 1 base from V and 6 bases from J, with 18 bases in between. As DNA, the CDR3 is TGTGCCAGCAGCCAAGGTAGTTCCAGGGGACCTGATGGCTACACCTTC. Translating gives CASSQGSSRGPDGYTF.

This chain connects TRBV30 to TRBJ2-3, with TRBD2 as a possible D gene (5 bases). The CDR3 sequence is 14 residues long. CDR1 and CDR2 from the germline V gene are GTSNPN and SVGIG (reference sequence). Trimming cost V 0 bases and J 1 base, with 8 bases left between them. CDR3 coding DNA: TGTGCCTGGAGTGTGGGAGCGGGCACAGATACGCAGTATTTT. It specifies CAWSVGAGTDTQYF.

This clonotype has a count of ten or more. The V gene is TRBV7-2, the J gene TRBJ1-1; D perhaps matches TRBD1 (6 bases). CDR3 length: 12 residues. The V end lost 4 bases, the J end lost 7 bases, and 10 bases lay between the germline ends. CDR1 SGHTA and CDR2 FQGNSA come from the germline V gene. The CDR3: CASSYRGLEAFF. As DNA, the CDR3 is TGTGCCAGCAGCTACCGGGGGCTTGAAGCTTTCTTT. Filled out from reference TRBV7-2 and TRBJ1-1, the complete variable domain reads GAGVSQSPSNKVTEKGKDVELRCDPISGHTALYWYRQSLGQGLEFLIYFQGNSAPDKSGLPSDRFSAERTGGSVSTLTIQRTQQEDSAVYLCASSYRGLEAFFGQGTRLTVV.

V usage is TRBV27 and J usage is TRBJ2-7; D uncertain. The CDR3 is 17 amino acids. Trimming took off 0 bases at V and 0 bases at J, with 15 bases between the two ends. Germline V CDR1 and CDR2: MNHEY, SMNVEV (reference sequence). The CDR3 sequence: CASSLSAPGQSSYEQYF. DNA for the CDR3: TGTGCCAGCAGTTTATCGGCGCCCGGGCAAAGCTCCTACGAGCAGTACTTC.

This clonotype has a handful of counts. The V call is TRBV20-1, the J call TRBJ2-7; D gene unclear. This CDR3 has 13 amino acids. V dropped 1 base and J dropped 1 base, with 8 bases sitting between them. Per the germline V gene, CDR1 is DFQATT and CDR2 is SNEGSKA (reference sequence). CDR3 nucleotides: TGCAGTGCTAGAGTAGTCTCTTCCTACGAGCAGTACTTC. Its protein product is CSARVVSSYEQYF.

This clonotype was detected ten times or more. The V call is TRBV4-2, the J call TRBJ2-1, with D possibly TRBD2 on 8 matching bases. The CDR3 covers 16 residues. The germline V gene has CDR1 LGHNA and CDR2 YNFKEQ. V shed 3 bases and J shed 6 bases, with 18 bases lying between them. CDR3 nucleotide sequence: TGTGCCAGCAGCCACCCCGGGAGGGGGCATAGCAATGAGCAGTTCTTC. Translation gives CASSHPGRGHSNEQFF.

This chain links TRBV9 with TRBJ2-7; no reliable D call. Trimming took off 4 bases at V and 2 bases at J, with 13 bases between the two ends. The CDR3 has 14 amino acids. Germline CDR1 reads SGDLS; CDR2 reads YYNGEE. The CDR3 sequence is CASSTRTDTYEQYF. The DNA of the CDR3 is TGTGCCAGCAGCACTCGGACGGATACCTACGAGCAGTACTTC.

The chain couples TRBV7-2 to TRBJ1-3; D is uncertain. Germline V CDR1 and CDR2: SGHTA, FQGNSA. V was trimmed by 3 bases and J by 0 bases, leaving 9 bases between them. This CDR3 comprises 15 residues. The CDR3 protein is CASSFDLNSGNTIYF. Written as DNA, the CDR3 is TGTGCCAGCAGCTTCGATCTTAACTCTGGAAACACCATATATTTT.

In this sample, this clonotype turned up a few times. The chain combines TRBV9 with TRBJ2-7, with D hard to call. V lost 0 bases and J 3 bases, leaving 10 bases between the germline ends. Germline CDR1 and CDR2: SGDLS and YYNGEE. The CDR3 runs 14 residues. CDR3 DNA sequence: TGTGCCAGCAGCGTAGCGGGTCAAGGCTACGAGCAGTACTTC. This gives the protein CASSVAGQGYEQYF.

The chain employs TRBV5-5 and TRBJ2-5, with TRBD1 as a possible D gene (6 bases). Deletions cut 3 bases from V and 1 base from J, with 10 bases between. CDR1 SGHKS and CDR2 YYEKEE come from the germline V gene (reference sequence). The CDR3 totals 14 residues. The CDR3 region is CASSWRTAQETQYF. The DNA of the CDR3 is TGTGCCAGCAGCTGGAGGACAGCCCAAGAGACCCAGTACTTC.

This clonotype has more than one count but fewer than ten. The chain has TRBV7-2 and TRBJ2-1; possible D gene TRBD2, 5 bases. V lost 0 bases to trimming and J lost 5 bases, with 14 bases between them. CDR3 length: 16 amino acids. CDR1 is SGHTA and CDR2 is FQGNSA in the germline V gene. The CDR3 reads CASSLAGRAGNNEQFF. Here the CDR3 DNA reads TGTGCCAGCAGCTTAGCCGGGCGGGCGGGTAACAATGAGCAGTTCTTC. The whole variable domain, filled in from reference TRBV7-2 and TRBJ2-1, reads GAGVSQSPSNKVTEKGKDVELRCDPISGHTALYWYRQSLGQGLEFLIYFQGNSAPDKSGLPSDRFSAERTGGSVSTLTIQRTQQEDSAVYLCASSLAGRAGNNEQFFGPGTRLTVL.

This clonotype has more than one count but fewer than ten. The chain uses TRBV20-1 and TRBJ1-3; a weak D match, TRBD1 (5 bases). The V gene's germline CDR1 is DFQATT and CDR2 SNEGSKA (reference sequence). The CDR3 is 15 residues long. Trimming left V 5 bases short and J 4 bases short, with 18 bases between. The CDR3 nucleotides are TGCAGTGCTTTCATAGACAGAAAGGGGGGAAACACCATATATTTT. The encoded protein is CSAFIDRKGGNTIYF.

This clonotype came up many times. The chain uses TRBV11-3 and TRBJ2-5; the D call may be TRBD1 or TRBD2 (5 bases each). V was trimmed by 2 bases and J by 0 bases, leaving 19 bases between them. Germline CDR1 is SGHNT and CDR2 is YENEEA. The CDR3 consists of 18 residues. The DNA of the CDR3 is TGTGCCAGCAGCTTAAGGGGCGAGGGGAATCGGGACCAAGAGACCCAGTACTTC. Protein sequence: CASSLRGEGNRDQETQYF.

In its sample, this clonotype was seen once. V is TRBV20-1 and J is TRBJ2-7; TRBD2 matches at 11 bases. CDR1 is DFQATT, CDR2 SNEGSKA, per germline (reference sequence). V trimming: 5 bases; J trimming: 3 bases; junction bases outside the gene matches: 6. This CDR3 is built from 14 residues. This CDR3 is CSAGETSGIYEQYF. The CDR3 bases are TGCAGTGCTGGGGAGACTAGCGGGATCTACGAGCAGTACTTC.

This chain connects TRBV10-3 to TRBJ2-7; D uncertain. The CDR3 loop spans 13 amino acids. The germline gives CDR1 ENHRY, CDR2 SYGVKD. Trimming cost V 0 bases and J 3 bases, with 6 bases left between them. The CDR3 bases are TGTGCCATCAGTGAGTCAAGCAGCTACGAGCAGTACTTC. Protein product: CAISESSSYEQYF.

This clonotype was counted a few times. The gene calls are TRBV20-1 and TRBJ2-1, with D perhaps given as TRBD1 or TRBD2 (5 bases each). Trimming shortened V by 3 bases and J by 8 bases, and 20 bases separated the two germline ends. Germline CDR1 DFQATT, CDR2 SNEGSKA (reference sequence). The CDR3 has 15 residues. The DNA of the CDR3 is TGCAGTGCTAGTCCGTGGGACCGACCTGGAGATGAGCAGTTCTTC. This encodes CSASPWDRPGDEQFF.

This rearrangement joins TRBV4-3 to TRBJ2-5, with D possibly being TRBD2 (6 bases). This CDR3 comprises 14 residues. CDR1 and CDR2 from the germline V gene are LGHNA and YSLEER. Trimming stripped 1 base from V and 4 bases from J, with 10 bases between. The CDR3 DNA reads TGCGCCAGCAGCCAAGGGGGGGTGAGAGAGACCCAGTACTTC. Translating it yields CASSQGGVRETQYF.

This clonotype was recorded many times. This chain joins TRBV2 and TRBJ1-2, with no clear D. The CDR3 loop spans 13 amino acids. Per germline, CDR1 SNHLY and CDR2 FYNNEI. The V gene lost 7 bases and the J gene lost 4 bases, with 13 bases spanning the gap. CDR3 residues: CASIEGAPYGYTF. The CDR3 DNA follows: TGTGCCAGCATCGAGGGCGCGCCCTATGGCTACACCTTC. Combining the CDR3 with reference TRBV2 and TRBJ1-2 gives the whole variable domain EPEVTQTPSHQVTQMGQEVILRCVPISNHLYFYWYRQILGQKVEFLVSFYNNEISEKSEIFDDQFSVERPDGSNFTLKIRSTKLEDSAMYFCASIEGAPYGYTFGSGTRLTVV.

The rearrangement links TRBV27 to TRBJ1-5; D uncertain. This CDR3 contains 14 residues. Between the trimmed V and J ends, which lost 3 bases and 4 bases, there was a span of 10 bases. The germline gives CDR1 MNHEY, CDR2 SMNVEV (reference sequence). CDR3 sequence: CASSFGIGNQPQHF. The DNA of the CDR3 is TGTGCCAGCAGTTTTGGGATCGGGAATCAGCCCCAGCATTTT.

This clonotype occurred a few times. The chain couples TRBV7-6 to TRBJ2-5; unclear D gene. Germline V gene data show CDR1 as SGHVS and CDR2 as FNYEAQ. This CDR3 has 14 residues. V lost 1 base and J 3 bases, leaving 9 bases between the germline ends. The CDR3 is CASSLGWVEETQYF. DNA for the CDR3: TGTGCCAGCAGCTTAGGGTGGGTGGAAGAGACCCAGTACTTC.

This clonotype was detected a few times. The chain couples TRBV6-1 to TRBJ1-2; D is unclear. V lost 11 bases and J lost 8, with 9 bases in between. The CDR3 extends over 9 amino acids. Germline CDR1 and CDR2: MNHNS and SASEGT. CDR3 coding DNA: TGTGCCGCCCAGAAGGGCTACACCTTC. It encodes CAAQKGYTF.